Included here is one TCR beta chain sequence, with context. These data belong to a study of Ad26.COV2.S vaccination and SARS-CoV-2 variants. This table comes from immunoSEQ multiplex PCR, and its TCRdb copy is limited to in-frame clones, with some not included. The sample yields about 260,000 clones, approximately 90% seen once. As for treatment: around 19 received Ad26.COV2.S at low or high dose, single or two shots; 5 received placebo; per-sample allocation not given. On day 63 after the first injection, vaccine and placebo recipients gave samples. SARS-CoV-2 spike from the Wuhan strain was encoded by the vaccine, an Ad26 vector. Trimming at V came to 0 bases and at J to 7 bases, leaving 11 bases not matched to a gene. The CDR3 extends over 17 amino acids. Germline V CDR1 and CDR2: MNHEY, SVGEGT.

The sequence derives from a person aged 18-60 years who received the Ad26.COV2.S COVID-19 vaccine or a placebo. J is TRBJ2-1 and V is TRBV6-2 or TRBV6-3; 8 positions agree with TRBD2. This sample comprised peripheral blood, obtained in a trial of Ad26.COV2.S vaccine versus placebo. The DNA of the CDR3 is TGTGCCAGCAGTTACTCATTTGGGATAGCGGGAAAGAATGAGCAGTTCTTC. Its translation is CASSYSFGIAGKNEQFF.